One sample yielded the 26 T cell receptor beta chains listed below, sequenced in a study of cytomegalovirus exposure and HLA in healthy donors. The primer mix had 60 Vbeta and 13 Jbeta primers. Clones were read by immunoSEQ multiplex PCR, and TCRdb kept only the in-frame ones, dropping some. The sample includes some 150,000 clones, around 75% seen only once; the top ten take 1.5% to 2%. The sample taken for sequencing was PBMCs. These receptor sequences come from a young woman in good health and CMV-seronegative.

V and J are TRBV19 and TRBJ2-3; D gene unclear. The V and J ends lost 5 bases and 2 bases respectively, with 5 bases between them. Germline CDR1 and CDR2: LNHDA and SQIVND (reference sequence). The CDR3 is 12 residues long. The CDR3 sequence: CASSFLTDTQYF. The CDR3 DNA follows: TGTGCCAGTAGTTTCCTCACAGATACGCAGTATTTT.

As concerns this clone: Within the sample, other DNA sequences also encode this same CDR3. The chain recombines TRBV5-1 with TRBJ1-6; D is unclear. CDR1 SGHRS and CDR2 YFSETQ come from the germline V gene. V lost 3 bases, J lost 0 bases, and 10 bases lay in between. This CDR3 region has 16 residues. CDR3 nucleotide sequence: TGCGCCAGCAGCTCTCAAGGGAGCTCCTATAATTCACCCCTCCACTTT. This sequence encodes CASSSQGSSYNSPLHF.

This clone was seen a few times. The rearrangement uses TRBV5-4 and TRBJ2-6, with 9 bases that match TRBD1. CDR1 and CDR2 from the germline V gene are SGHNT and YYREEE (reference sequence). The CDR3 is 17 amino acids. The V gene end was trimmed by 4 bases and the J gene end by 4 bases; junction bases not matched to a gene: 9. The CDR3 loop is CASSIRTGVPGANVLTF. CDR3 nucleotides: TGTGCCAGCAGCATCCGGACAGGGGTACCCGGGGCCAACGTCCTGACTTTC.

CDR3 sequence reads: CAISLTGLEGDRWEQYV. CDR3 DNA sequence: TGTGCCATCAGTCTTACCGGGCTAGAGGGGGATCGGTGGGAGCAGTACGTC. The V gene is TRBV10-3, the J gene TRBJ2-7; D may be TRBD1 (6 bases). This CDR3 region has 17 residues. Trimming pared 5 bases from V and 7 bases from J, leaving 27 bases between. The germline CDR1 and CDR2 sequences are ENHRY and SYGVKD.

In its sample, this clone was seen a few times. The chain employs TRBV4-1 and TRBJ2-7; 8 bases line up with TRBD2. There are 16 residues in the CDR3. V trimming: 1 base; J trimming: 3 bases; junction bases outside the gene matches: 8. The germline gives CDR1 MGHRA, CDR2 YSYEKL. The CDR3 spells CASSQGRGGNLYEQYF. The DNA for the CDR3 is TGCGCCAGCAGCCAAGGACGGGGGGGGAACCTCTACGAGCAGTACTTC.

V usage is TRBV7-3 and J usage is TRBJ2-3; possible D gene TRBD1, 7 bases. The CDR3 extends over 15 amino acids. With 2 bases removed from V and 1 base from J, the gap between germline ends came to 10 bases. Looked up from germline, CDR1 is SGHTA and CDR2 is FQGTGA. The CDR3 DNA follows: TGTGCCAGCAGCTTACAGGGGGGCGGCACAGATACGCAGTATTTT. Translation: CASSLQGGGTDTQYF.

The V gene is TRBV7-9, the J gene TRBJ1-4; 9 bases fit TRBD1. V dropped 2 bases and J dropped 5; count of bases not matched to a gene: 6. The V gene's germline CDR1 is SEHNR and CDR2 FQNEAQ (reference sequence). The CDR3 length is 16 residues. In nucleotides, the CDR3 is TGTGCCAGCAGCTTAACCGACAGGGGGGGGAATGAAAAACTGTTTTTT. The encoded protein is CASSLTDRGGNEKLFF.

Written as DNA, the CDR3 is TGTGCCAGCGGGGTCCGCAGCGGGGGGGCTGATACGCAGTATTTT. Amino acid sequence: CASGVRSGGADTQYF. The chain couples TRBV6-1 to TRBJ2-3, with 10 bases matching TRBD2. The junction had 11 bases not matched to a gene; V was cut back by 8 bases and J by 6 bases. Germline V CDR1 and CDR2: MNHNS, SASEGT. This CDR3 has 15 amino acids.

This CDR3 is CASTQAGGANVLTF. CDR3 sequence (DNA): TGTGCCAGCACCCAAGCGGGTGGGGCCAACGTCCTGACTTTC. This chain joins TRBV11-1 and TRBJ2-6, with D tentatively TRBD2 (6 bases). V was clipped by 7 bases and J by 3 bases, with 10 bases between them. This CDR3 is built from 14 residues. Germline-derived CDR1 and CDR2 are SGHAT and FQDESV (reference sequence). The full variable domain, in which reference TRBV11-1 and TRBJ2-6 provide the parts outside the CDR3, is EAEVAQSPRYKITEKSQAVAFWCDPISGHATLYWYRQILGQGPELLVQFQDESVVDDSQLPKDRFSAERLKGVDSTLKIQPAELGDSAMYLCASTQAGGANVLTFGAGSRLTVL.

The chain couples TRBV9 to TRBJ1-3; D is perhaps TRBD1 (5 bases). The CDR3 runs 16 residues. CDR1 SGDLS and CDR2 YYNGEE come from the germline V gene. V was trimmed by 0 bases and J by 4 bases, leaving 14 bases between them. The CDR3 sequence is CASSVDQGLYGNTIYF. For the CDR3, the DNA is TGTGCCAGCAGCGTAGATCAGGGACTTTACGGAAACACCATATATTTT.

The rearrangement links TRBV5-6 to TRBJ2-7; D is uncertain. V was pared by 0 bases and J by 5 bases, with 6 bases between. CDR1 and CDR2 from the germline V gene are SGHDT and YYEEEE. The CDR3 loop spans 12 amino acids. The chain's CDR3 is CASSLVGHEQYV. The CDR3 DNA sequence: TGTGCCAGCAGCTTGGTCGGACACGAGCAGTACGTC.

This clone appeared a single time. The chain employs TRBV7-3 and TRBJ2-5, with no clear D. With 5 bases removed from V and 2 bases from J, the gap between germline ends came to 3 bases. CDR3 length: 11 amino acids. Per the germline V gene, CDR1 is SGHTA and CDR2 is FQGTGA. CDR3 nucleotide sequence: TGTGCCAGCAGCGCGCAAGAGACCCAGTACTTC. This gives the protein CASSAQETQYF.

The gene calls are TRBV2 and TRBJ1-2; D might be TRBD1 (6 bases). This CDR3 region has 16 residues. Germline CDR1 SNHLY, CDR2 FYNNEI. V dropped 5 bases and J dropped 4 bases, with 20 bases sitting between them. CDR3 bases: TGTGCCAGCAGTAAGGGGGGGTGGCCTCGTAGCTATGGCTACACCTTC. As protein: CASSKGGWPRSYGYTF.

Comments on this clone: A junction end diverges from the germline sequence, so it may reflect a read error. This sample also contains other DNA sequences that code for the same CDR3. The chain joins TRBV5-1 to TRBJ1-1; 8 bases are a match to TRBD1. The CDR3 loop spans 15 amino acids. Germline V lookup: CDR1 SGHRS, CDR2 YFSETQ. CDR3 bases: TGCGCCAGCAGCCTACCGTCAGGGGGCGGAACTGAAGCGTTCTTT. Protein product: CASSLPSGGGTEAFF.

This chain uses TRBV19 with TRBJ2-7, with D possibly TRBD1 on 6 matching bases. The CDR3 consists of 14 residues. CDR1 is LNHDA, CDR2 SQIVND, per germline (reference sequence). V dropped 4 bases and J dropped 1 base, with 11 bases sitting between them. CDR3 loop: CASSRRDISYEQYF. The CDR3 DNA sequence: TGTGCCAGTAGTAGACGGGACATTTCCTACGAGCAGTACTTC. The whole variable domain, filled in from reference TRBV19 and TRBJ2-7, reads DGGITQSPKYLFRKEGQNVTLSCEQNLNHDAMYWYRQDPGQGLRLIYYSQIVNDFQKGDIAEGYSVSREKKESFPLTVTSAQKNPTAFYLCASSRRDISYEQYFGPGTRLTVT.

J is TRBJ1-4 and V is TRBV5-1; D ambiguous. Per the germline V gene, CDR1 is SGHRS and CDR2 is YFSETQ. The CDR3 loop spans 13 amino acids. V was shortened by 1 base and J by 6 bases, with 7 bases between the two germline ends. This chain's CDR3 is CASSLNTDEKLFF. The CDR3, as DNA: TGCGCCAGCAGCTTGAATACAGATGAAAAACTGTTTTTT.

The V and J genes are TRBV9 and TRBJ2-1; possibly TRBD2 for D (6 bases). In germline, CDR1 is SGDLS, CDR2 YYNGEE. The CDR3 is 15 residues long. Trimming stripped 3 bases from V and 7 bases from J, with 17 bases between. In nucleotides, the CDR3 is TGTGCCAGCAGCGACGTAAGCGGGCAGGGAAATGAGCAGTTCTTC. Translated: CASSDVSGQGNEQFF.

The chain uses TRBV7-6 and TRBJ1-3; D is uncertain. The CDR3 spans 15 residues. Deletions cut 1 base from V and 4 bases from J, with 11 bases between. CDR1 and CDR2 from the germline V gene are SGHVS and FNYEAQ. DNA for the CDR3: TGTGCCAGCAGCTTAGATGAGGTGGAGGGAAACACCATATATTTT. This translates into CASSLDEVEGNTIYF.

The CDR3 bases are TGTGCCAGCAGCGAAGGACAGGGCAGAAATGAAAAACTGTTTTTT. It is translated as CASSEGQGRNEKLFF. The chain joins TRBV5-4 to TRBJ1-4; 8 bases are shared with TRBD1. CDR1 and CDR2 from the germline V gene are SGHNT and YYREEE (reference sequence). CDR3 length: 15 residues. The trim removed 4 bases at V and 5 bases at J, leaving 7 bases unmatched.

The chain has TRBV18 and TRBJ2-2, with TRBD1 matching 8 bases. The CDR3 length is 16 residues. Unmatched junction bases numbered 6, after V lost 2 bases and J lost 4 bases. In germline, CDR1 is KGHSH, CDR2 LQKENI. CDR3 sequence (DNA): TGTGCCAGCTCACCAGGACAGGGCTATCGCACCGGGGAGCTGTTTTTT. Its translation is CASSPGQGYRTGELFF.

The V and J genes are TRBV13 and TRBJ1-3; TRBD1 aligns across 7 bases. Looked up from germline, CDR1 is PRHDT and CDR2 is FYEKMQ (reference sequence). The CDR3 is 16 residues long. V lost 2 bases, J lost 0 bases, and 4 bases stayed unmatched. The DNA of the CDR3 is TGTGCCAGCAGCTTACCCGCAGGGGGCTCTGGAAACACCATATATTTT. It codes for CASSLPAGGSGNTIYF.

This clone has more than one count but fewer than ten. V is TRBV10-3 and J is TRBJ2-2; tentative D call: TRBD2 (6 bases). CDR3 length: 19 residues. Trimming cost V 11 bases and J 0 bases, with 28 bases left between them. Per germline, CDR1 ENHRY and CDR2 SYGVKD. In DNA form, the CDR3 reads TGTGCCCCCTCTGCGACGACCGCGCCGGGACTTTCGAACACCGGGGAGCTGTTTTTT. This sequence encodes CAPSATTAPGLSNTGELFF.

The rearrangement joins TRBV6-6 to TRBJ2-5, with D perhaps matching TRBD1 (5 bases). CDR3 length: 14 amino acids. V was trimmed by 8 bases and J by 4 bases, leaving 17 bases between them. The germline V gene has CDR1 MNHNY and CDR2 SVGAGI (reference sequence). Here the CDR3 reads CASASGARRETQYF. The CDR3 nucleotides are TGTGCCAGCGCGAGTGGGGCACGTCGAGAGACCCAGTACTTC.

The V and J genes are TRBV30 and TRBJ1-2, with D unresolved. Per the germline V gene, CDR1 is GTSNPN and CDR2 is SVGIG (reference sequence). The CDR3 sequence is 14 residues long. V gave up 2 bases and J gave up 8 bases, with 18 bases separating them. The CDR3 region has the DNA TGTGCCTGGAGTCCATTACCGGCAGTGGGCGGCTACACCTTC. Translation: CAWSPLPAVGGYTF.

The CDR3 DNA sequence: TGTGCCAGCTCACCGGGAATAGCGGGAGGAGACGAGCAGTACTTC. Residues: CASSPGIAGGDEQYF. The chain uses TRBV18 and TRBJ2-7; 10 bases line up with TRBD2. Germline-derived CDR1 and CDR2 are KGHSH and LQKENI. There are 15 residues in the CDR3. V dropped 3 bases and J dropped 5; count of bases not matched to a gene: 7.

The chain joins TRBV2 to TRBJ1-4; D remains ambiguous. Germline CDR1 and CDR2: SNHLY and FYNNEI. The CDR3 extends over 14 amino acids. With 6 bases removed from V and 0 bases from J, the gap between germline ends came to 8 bases. The CDR3 region is CASRPGTTNEKLFF. Written as DNA, the CDR3 is TGTGCCAGCAGGCCGGGAACAACTAATGAAAAACTGTTTTTT.